A selection of T cell receptor beta chains follows, all from one sample in a study of cytomegalovirus exposure and HLA in healthy donors. The protocol was immunoSEQ multiplex PCR, while the TCRdb copy is restricted to in-frame clones and leaves out a portion. Found here are approximately 85,000 clones, approximately 70% of them singletons; the top ten hold more than 9.5%. Sequencing was done on a sample of PBMCs. These receptors originate from a woman aged 40 to 50 in good health and CMV-seropositive. CDR3s include the opening cysteine and the closing phenylalanine or tryptophan. D genes are given only for firm matches. Part of the rows lack a size; the others show once, few, many or a class for expanded clones.

>TRBD1|few|TRBV6-5|TRBJ2-5
TGTGCCAGCAGTTTACAGGGGGCAAAGACCCAGTACTTC
CASSLQGAKTQYF
>.|.|TRBV6-5|TRBJ2-1
TGTGCCAGCAGTTACTCTAGCGGTAACTCCTACAATGAGCAGTTCTTC
CASSYSSGNSYNEQFF
>TRBD1|.|TRBV5-4|TRBJ2-7
TGTGCCAGCAGCGCTGGGGGGGGACAGGGGAACGAGCAGTACTTC
CASSAGGGQGNEQYF
>TRBD2|.|TRBV5-1|TRBJ2-7
TGCGCCAGCAGCCAAGGACTAGCGGGCTATTCCGCTTACGAGCAGTACTTC
CASSQGLAGYSAYEQYF
>.|.|TRBV28|TRBJ1-2
TGTGCCAGCAGAGGGGGGGGACGATCTGGCTACACCTTC
CASRGGGRSGYTF
>TRBD1|.|TRBV6-5|TRBJ2-7
TGTGCCAGCAGTAACCCAGGGGGCTACGAGCAGTACTTC
CASSNPGGYEQYF
>.|.|TRBV19|TRBJ2-2
TGTGCCAGTAGCATTTTGTCTACTACCGGGGAGCTGTTTTTT
CASSILSTTGELFF
>.|.|TRBV7-9|TRBJ2-5
TGTGCCAGCAGCTTAGCTTCGCGAGAGACCCAGTACTTC
CASSLASRETQYF
>.|.|TRBV2|TRBJ1-5
TGTGCCAGCAGTGAAGGGACAGCTTGGCGGGAGCCCCAGCATTTT
CASSEGTAWREPQHF
>TRBD1|.|TRBV6-6|TRBJ1-4
TGTGCCAGCGGAATGGACAGGCCGAATGAAAAACTGTTTTTT
CASGMDRPNEKLFF